The next 18 T cell receptor beta chains were all read from a single sample in a study of CD8 T cells in ankylosing spondylitis. TCRdb passed the 5' RACE reads through MiXCR, listing each CDR3 protein once. This repertoire shows hundreds of thousands of distinct CDR3 sequences, roughly 32% found once; its top ten account for around 4.2%. The sequencing input was blood, either unsorted or a sorted T cell fraction (not recorded which). The receptors come from a male donor with ankylosing spondylitis or in good health (not recorded which).

This clonotype was counted between two and nine times. The V and J genes are TRBV20-1 and TRBJ2-3; TRBD2 might be the D (5 bases). Germline values: CDR1 DFQATT, CDR2 SNEGSKA (reference sequence). V was cut by 3 bases and J by 4 bases, with 11 bases left in between. CDR3 size: 13 residues. The CDR3 here is CSASLASPDTQYF. The CDR3 DNA sequence: TGCAGTGCTAGCTTAGCGAGTCCAGATACGCAGTATTTT.

The genes are TRBV12-3 or TRBV12-4 and TRBJ2-1, with D possibly matching TRBD2 (5 bases). The CDR3 totals 12 residues. Trimming removed 8 bases at V and 9 bases at J, with 14 bases between. CDR3 sequence (DNA): TGTGCCAGCGCCCTTGGACGGGGTGAGCAGTTCTTC. The encoded protein is CASALGRGEQFF.

The chain employs TRBV29-1 and TRBJ1-1, with a weak D call TRBD1 (6 bases). With 1 base removed from V and 5 bases from J, the gap between germline ends came to 17 bases. Germline lookup yields CDR1 SQVTM and CDR2 ANQGSEA. CDR3 length: 15 amino acids. In nucleotides, the CDR3 is TGCAGCGTTGAAGGGAGTGGGGGCACAACGACTGAAGCTTTCTTT. It specifies CSVEGSGGTTTEAFF.

The gene calls are TRBV5-5 and TRBJ2-5, with no clear D. The V gene's germline CDR1 is SGHKS and CDR2 YYEKEE (reference sequence). The CDR3 is 14 amino acids. Trimming stripped 2 bases from V and 3 bases from J, with 11 bases between. CDR3 loop: CASSFSRTEETQYF. Written as DNA, the CDR3 is TGTGCCAGCAGCTTTAGCAGGACCGAAGAGACCCAGTACTTC.

There are a few counts of this clonotype. The chain joins TRBV4-1 to TRBJ1-5; TRBD1 matches at 8 bases. The CDR3 contains 13 residues. Trimming at V came to 4 bases and at J to 6 bases, leaving 2 bases not matched to a gene. CDR1 is MGHRA, CDR2 YSYEKL, per germline. CDR3 DNA sequence: TGCGCCAGCAGCCGGACAGGGAGTCAGCCCCAGCATTTT. This codes for CASSRTGSQPQHF.

The gene calls are TRBV29-1 and TRBJ1-1; tentatively, D is TRBD1 (5 bases). This CDR3 contains 13 residues. V was trimmed by 2 bases and J by 7 bases, leaving 14 bases between them. Germline V lookup: CDR1 SQVTM, CDR2 ANQGSEA. The CDR3, as DNA: TGCAGCGTTGAACTGGGGACCCCTATTGAAGCTTTCTTT. It is translated as CSVELGTPIEAFF.

This clonotype has a handful of counts. This sequence joins TRBV12-3 or TRBV12-4 and TRBJ1-1; 7 bases map to TRBD1. Trimming cost V 3 bases and J 0 bases; bases outside gene matches: 4. The CDR3 has 15 amino acids. CDR3 sequence (DNA): TGTGCCAGCAGTTTCGAGGGACAGATGAACACTGAAGCTTTCTTT. It yields the protein CASSFEGQMNTEAFF.

This chain connects TRBV11-2 to TRBJ2-1; a weak D match, TRBD1 (5 bases). Trimming removed 2 bases from V and 4 bases from J, with 12 bases in between. Germline V gene lookup returns CDR1 SGHAT and CDR2 FQNNGV. The CDR3 contains 15 residues. The CDR3 bases are TGTGCCAGCAGCTTAAGGCCAGGGCCATACAATGAGCAGTTCTTC. As protein: CASSLRPGPYNEQFF. The full variable domain, in which reference TRBV11-2 and TRBJ2-1 provide the parts outside the CDR3, is EAGVAQSPRYKIIEKRQSVAFWCNPISGHATLYWYQQILGQGPKLLIQFQNNGVVDDSQLPKDRFSAERLKGVDSTLKIQPAKLEDSAVYLCASSLRPGPYNEQFFGPGTRLTVL.

This clonotype has at least ten counts. The chain employs TRBV20-1 and TRBJ2-1; no definite D call. This CDR3 spans 11 amino acids. With 7 bases removed from V and 9 bases from J, the gap between germline ends came to 13 bases. Germline CDR1 DFQATT, CDR2 SNEGSKA (reference sequence). CDR3 sequence: CSGSPAREQFF. Here the CDR3 DNA reads TGCAGTGGATCCCCGGCCCGTGAGCAGTTCTTC.

This chain uses TRBV10-3 with TRBJ1-2; D uncertain. The CDR3 consists of 12 residues. Per germline, CDR1 ENHRY and CDR2 SYGVKD. V lost 7 bases and J 2 bases, leaving 8 bases between the germline ends. This CDR3 reads CAIMGSNYGYTF. Written as DNA, the CDR3 is TGTGCCATCATGGGCTCGAACTATGGCTACACCTTC.

This clonotype was picked up many times. The chain is built from TRBV20-1 and TRBJ2-7; unclear D gene. This CDR3 comprises 11 residues. Germline lookup yields CDR1 DFQATT and CDR2 SNEGSKA (reference sequence). V was pared by 3 bases and J by 5 bases, with 8 bases between. The CDR3: CSASNPDEQYF. Here the CDR3 DNA reads TGCAGTGCTAGCAATCCGGACGAGCAGTACTTC.

The chain is built from TRBV4-2 and TRBJ1-2, with unresolved D. The CDR3 extends over 14 amino acids. V was shortened by 0 bases and J by 3 bases, with 8 bases between the two germline ends. Per the germline V gene, CDR1 is LGHNA and CDR2 is YNFKEQ. The CDR3 is CASSQERFYYGYTF. The CDR3, as DNA: TGTGCCAGCAGCCAAGAAAGGTTTTACTATGGCTACACCTTC.

This clonotype turned up a few times. The V and J genes are TRBV28 and TRBJ2-7; tentatively, D is TRBD1 or TRBD2 (5 bases each). This CDR3 spans 12 amino acids. Germline V lookup: CDR1 MDHEN, CDR2 SYDVKM. Trimming took 7 bases from V and 9 from J, leaving 16 bases between them. The CDR3, as DNA: TGTGCCAGCACGCCGCGAGGGACCGGGCAGTACTTC. Amino acid sequence: CASTPRGTGQYF.

This clonotype was observed once. The gene calls are TRBV20-1 and TRBJ1-5; unclear D gene. With 5 bases removed from V and 7 bases from J, the gap between germline ends came to 12 bases. The germline CDR1 and CDR2 sequences are DFQATT and SNEGSKA (reference sequence). The CDR3 totals 12 residues. CDR3 in amino acids: CSARSPGQPQHF. The CDR3, as DNA: TGCAGTGCTCGATCCCCAGGCCAGCCCCAGCATTTT.

Many counts were recorded for this clonotype. V gene TRBV29-1 combines with J gene TRBJ2-1; 8 bases match TRBD1. J was trimmed by 4 bases and V by 4 bases; bases with no gene match: 6. The length of the CDR3 is 14 residues. The germline CDR1 and CDR2 sequences are SQVTM and ANQGSEA. In nucleotides, the CDR3 is TGCAGCGTTGTCGCAGGGGGCGTATACAATGAGCAGTTCTTC. Protein: CSVVAGGVYNEQFF.

The chain recombines TRBV15 with TRBJ2-5; D is perhaps TRBD1 or TRBD2 (6 bases each). The CDR3 is made up of 15 amino acids. Per the germline V gene, CDR1 is LNHNV and CDR2 is YYDKDF (reference sequence). V dropped 8 bases and J dropped 5 bases, with 21 bases sitting between them. The CDR3 bases are TGTGCCACCTCCCTCGGGGGTGGGGGGCAGGAGACCCAGTACTTC. Its translation is CATSLGGGGQETQYF. Variable domain in full (rest from reference TRBV15 and TRBJ2-5): DAMVIQNPRYQVTQFGKPVTLSCSQTLNHNVMYWYQQKSSQAPKLLFHYYDKDFNNEADTPDNFQSRRPNTSFCFLDIRSPGLGDTAMYLCATSLGGGGQETQYFGPGTRLLVL.

This clonotype was detected only a few times. The gene calls are TRBV4-2 and TRBJ2-1, with 7 nucleotides matching TRBD2. There are 14 residues in the CDR3. Unmatched junction bases numbered 9, after V lost 4 bases and J lost 9 bases. Germline V CDR1 and CDR2: LGHNA, YNFKEQ. DNA for the CDR3: TGTGCCAGCAGCCCTCTCCGGACTAGGGCTGAGCAGTTCTTC. Translation gives CASSPLRTRAEQFF.

This clonotype was counted a few times. The gene calls are TRBV12-3 or TRBV12-4 and TRBJ1-1, with 7 bases that match TRBD1. Losses at the gene ends were 5 bases for V and 2 bases for J; bases not matched to a gene: 5. The CDR3 is 14 residues long. This CDR3 is CASSLGTVNTEAFF. For the CDR3, the DNA is TGTGCCAGCAGTCTCGGGACAGTTAACACTGAAGCTTTCTTT.